The rows below give T cell receptor beta chains drawn from one sample of a study of T cell responses to AZD1222 COVID-19 vaccine. Sequenced by immunoSEQ multiplex PCR; TCRdb stores in-frame clones only, minus some. The sample lists 150,000 to 200,000 clones; less than 95% were seen once. The sample consisted of peripheral blood, taken on day 0 of AZD1222 vaccination. The receptors originated from an adult in good health. CDR3s include the opening cysteine and the closing phenylalanine or tryptophan. D genes are given only for firm matches. Size is stated for part of the rows, as once, few or many counts, or as a class when the clone is expanded.

j_call: TRBJ2-5; d_call: NA; v_call: TRBV25-1; clone_size: NA; cdr3_nt: TGTGCCAGCAGTGTGCCCGGGCCGGAGACCCAGTACTTC; cdr3_aa: CASSVPGPETQYF
j_call: TRBJ1-2; d_call: NA; v_call: TRBV7-2; clone_size: NA; cdr3_nt: TGTGCCAGCACCCTGGGTAGGGACTATGGCTACACCTTC; cdr3_aa: CASTLGRDYGYTF
j_call: TRBJ2-2; d_call: NA; v_call: TRBV5-1; clone_size: NA; cdr3_nt: TGCGCCAGCAGCTTCGGAGGAATTGGCACCGGGGAGCTGTTTTTT; cdr3_aa: CASSFGGIGTGELFF
j_call: TRBJ2-5; d_call: NA; v_call: TRBV18; clone_size: NA; cdr3_nt: TGTGCCAGCTCACCACCGGCAGTCCAAGAGACCCAGTACTTC; cdr3_aa: CASSPPAVQETQYF
j_call: TRBJ2-1; d_call: NA; v_call: TRBV27; clone_size: NA; cdr3_nt: TGTGCCAGCAGTTTAACCGGAGACCTAGAGCAGTTCTTC; cdr3_aa: CASSLTGDLEQFF
j_call: TRBJ2-7; d_call: TRBD1; v_call: TRBV7-9; clone_size: NA; cdr3_nt: TGTGCCAGCAGCTTAGTTGGGGACAGGGTGCGGGAGCAGTACTTC; cdr3_aa: CASSLVGDRVREQYF
j_call: TRBJ2-1; d_call: NA; v_call: TRBV4-2; clone_size: NA; cdr3_nt: TGTGCCAGCAGCCAAGATCGAGGGGCGTACAATGAGCAGTTCTTC; cdr3_aa: CASSQDRGAYNEQFF
j_call: TRBJ1-1; d_call: NA; v_call: TRBV9; clone_size: once; cdr3_nt: TGTGCCAGCAGCGTTAGGACAGAACCGAACACTGAAGCTTTCTTT; cdr3_aa: CASSVRTEPNTEAFF
j_call: TRBJ1-1; d_call: TRBD1; v_call: TRBV3-1/TRBV3-2; clone_size: NA; cdr3_nt: TGTGCCAGCAGCGACGGGACAGGGACTGAAGCTTTCTTT; cdr3_aa: CASSDGTGTEAFF
j_call: TRBJ2-5; d_call: TRBD1; v_call: TRBV7-9; clone_size: NA; cdr3_nt: TGTGCCAGCAGCACGCGGCCGCCGACAGGGCGGCAAGAGACCCAGTACTTC; cdr3_aa: CASSTRPPTGRQETQYF
j_call: TRBJ1-3; d_call: NA; v_call: TRBV21-1; clone_size: NA; cdr3_nt: TGTGCCAGCAGCAAAGATTTTTTGCGTCGGAGGAACTCTGGAAACACCATATATTTT; cdr3_aa: CASSKDFLRRRNSGNTIYF
j_call: TRBJ1-1; d_call: NA; v_call: TRBV2; clone_size: NA; cdr3_nt: TGTGCCACCCACGCGGTAGGAGTTTTCGGCACTGAAGCTTTCTTT; cdr3_aa: CATHAVGVFGTEAFF
j_call: TRBJ1-2; d_call: NA; v_call: TRBV12-3/TRBV12-4; clone_size: once; cdr3_nt: TGTGCCAGCAGCTACTACAGAAACTATGGCTACACCTTC; cdr3_aa: CASSYYRNYGYTF
j_call: TRBJ2-7; d_call: NA; v_call: TRBV19; clone_size: NA; cdr3_nt: TGTGCCAGTAGTCGGACGGCCACCTACGAGCAGTACTTC; cdr3_aa: CASSRTATYEQYF
j_call: TRBJ1-2; d_call: NA; v_call: TRBV6-5; clone_size: NA; cdr3_nt: TGTGCCAGCAGCCGCGGACAACTCGATTTGGATGGCTACACCTTC; cdr3_aa: CASSRGQLDLDGYTF
j_call: TRBJ2-3; d_call: NA; v_call: TRBV13; clone_size: NA; cdr3_nt: TGTGCCAGCAGCCAGGAAGATACGCAGTATTTT; cdr3_aa: CASSQEDTQYF
j_call: TRBJ2-1; d_call: NA; v_call: TRBV6-2/TRBV6-3; clone_size: NA; cdr3_nt: TGTGCCAGCAGCACCCGTGATGGGACCGCTAATGAGCAGTTCTTC; cdr3_aa: CASSTRDGTANEQFF
j_call: TRBJ1-2; d_call: NA; v_call: TRBV6-1; clone_size: NA; cdr3_nt: TGTGCCAGCAGTGAAGCTACAGCTGTCTATGGCTACACCTTC; cdr3_aa: CASSEATAVYGYTF
j_call: TRBJ1-1; d_call: NA; v_call: TRBV9; clone_size: NA; cdr3_nt: TGTGCCAGCAGCGCGACCGGGAACACTGAAGCTTTCTTT; cdr3_aa: CASSATGNTEAFF
j_call: TRBJ2-1; d_call: TRBD2; v_call: TRBV6-5; clone_size: once; cdr3_nt: TGTGCCAGCAGTTTCCTAGCGGGGGGCGTTGGTGAGCAGTTCTTC; cdr3_aa: CASSFLAGGVGEQFF
j_call: TRBJ2-7; d_call: NA; v_call: TRBV20-1; clone_size: few; cdr3_nt: TGCAGTGCTAGAGGGGGTGCCGAGCAGTACTTC; cdr3_aa: CSARGGAEQYF
j_call: TRBJ2-2; d_call: NA; v_call: TRBV7-2; clone_size: NA; cdr3_nt: TGTGCCAGCAGCTGGAAAGGGATGGTGGCCGGGGAGCTGTTTTTT; cdr3_aa: CASSWKGMVAGELFF
j_call: TRBJ2-3; d_call: TRBD1; v_call: TRBV7-6; clone_size: NA; cdr3_nt: TGTGCCAGCAGCGAATTTACCGGGACAGGGGCCACAGATACGCAGTATTTT; cdr3_aa: CASSEFTGTGATDTQYF
j_call: TRBJ2-7; d_call: NA; v_call: TRBV10-3; clone_size: NA; cdr3_nt: TGTGCCATCGGCAGTCTGTCCTACGAGCAGTACTTC; cdr3_aa: CAIGSLSYEQYF
j_call: TRBJ2-4; d_call: NA; v_call: TRBV7-8; clone_size: NA; cdr3_nt: TGTGCCAGCAGCTTACCTGGACAGCTAAAAAACATTCAGTACTTC; cdr3_aa: CASSLPGQLKNIQYF
j_call: TRBJ2-3; d_call: NA; v_call: TRBV29-1; clone_size: once; cdr3_nt: TGCAGCGCGGACCCTCGGGCCACAGATACGCAGTATTTT; cdr3_aa: CSADPRATDTQYF
j_call: TRBJ1-5; d_call: NA; v_call: TRBV28; clone_size: once; cdr3_nt: TGTGCCACACGAACGGGGCAACAGCCCCAGCATTTT; cdr3_aa: CATRTGQQPQHF
j_call: TRBJ1-5; d_call: NA; v_call: TRBV27; clone_size: few; cdr3_nt: TGTGCCAGCGGATACAGTGGAGCCCAGCCCCAGCATTTT; cdr3_aa: CASGYSGAQPQHF
j_call: TRBJ2-2; d_call: NA; v_call: TRBV9; clone_size: NA; cdr3_nt: TGTGCCAGCAGCGTAGTCCCCACCGGGGAGCTGTTTTTT; cdr3_aa: CASSVVPTGELFF
j_call: TRBJ2-3; d_call: NA; v_call: TRBV12-3/TRBV12-4; clone_size: NA; cdr3_nt: TGTGCCAGCAGTTTCCACGCAGATACGCAGTATTTT; cdr3_aa: CASSFHADTQYF
j_call: TRBJ2-5; d_call: NA; v_call: TRBV7-2; clone_size: NA; cdr3_nt: TGTGCCAGCAGCTTAGTGTCTACTTCAGAGACCCAGTACTTC; cdr3_aa: CASSLVSTSETQYF
j_call: TRBJ2-7; d_call: TRBD1; v_call: TRBV19; clone_size: NA; cdr3_nt: TGTGCCAGTATAGGGACAGGGCCGTCCTACGAGCAGTACTTC; cdr3_aa: CASIGTGPSYEQYF
j_call: TRBJ1-6; d_call: TRBD1; v_call: TRBV19; clone_size: NA; cdr3_nt: TGTGCCAGTCGGGACAGGGCAGCGTCACCCCTCCACTTT; cdr3_aa: CASRDRAASPLHF
j_call: TRBJ2-2; d_call: NA; v_call: TRBV4-3; clone_size: NA; cdr3_nt: TGCGCCAGCAGCCAAGCTCCGGGGACCGGGGAGCTGTTTTTT; cdr3_aa: CASSQAPGTGELFF
j_call: TRBJ1-5; d_call: NA; v_call: TRBV27; clone_size: once; cdr3_nt: TGTGCCAGCAGTTCGGGGTCTGGTCAGCCCCAGCATTTT; cdr3_aa: CASSSGSGQPQHF
j_call: TRBJ1-6; d_call: TRBD1; v_call: TRBV19; clone_size: few; cdr3_nt: TGTGCCAGTTCGGACCAGGACAGGGTATGGTCACCCCTCCACTTT; cdr3_aa: CASSDQDRVWSPLHF
j_call: TRBJ2-7; d_call: NA; v_call: TRBV7-2; clone_size: NA; cdr3_nt: TGTGCCAGCAGCTTAGTAAACATAGGGCACTACGAGCAGTACTTC; cdr3_aa: CASSLVNIGHYEQYF
j_call: TRBJ2-1; d_call: TRBD2; v_call: TRBV10-3; clone_size: NA; cdr3_nt: TGTGCCATCAGTGTAGCGGGGGTCTACAATGAGCAGTTCTTC; cdr3_aa: CAISVAGVYNEQFF
j_call: TRBJ1-1; d_call: NA; v_call: TRBV12-3/TRBV12-4; clone_size: NA; cdr3_nt: TGTGCCAGCCAGGGAGGGGTAGACACTGAAGCTTTCTTT; cdr3_aa: CASQGGVDTEAFF
j_call: TRBJ2-1; d_call: NA; v_call: TRBV19; clone_size: once; cdr3_nt: TGTGCCAGTTGGGGGCCAGGGCTCCCCTACAATGAGCAGTTCTTC; cdr3_aa: CASWGPGLPYNEQFF
j_call: TRBJ1-3; d_call: NA; v_call: TRBV15; clone_size: NA; cdr3_nt: TGTGCCACCAGCAGAGACCAGGAGAGAAACACCATATATTTT; cdr3_aa: CATSRDQERNTIYF
j_call: TRBJ2-7; d_call: NA; v_call: TRBV7-6; clone_size: NA; cdr3_nt: TGTGCCAGCAGCTTAGCTCACGGAGCCTACGAGCAGTACTTC; cdr3_aa: CASSLAHGAYEQYF
j_call: TRBJ1-3; d_call: NA; v_call: TRBV5-1; clone_size: NA; cdr3_nt: TGCGCCAGCAGCTTGGAGGGAAGGGGAAACACCATATATTTT; cdr3_aa: CASSLEGRGNTIYF
j_call: TRBJ1-2; d_call: TRBD1; v_call: TRBV19; clone_size: once; cdr3_nt: TGTGCCAGTAGTACCCCAGGACAGGGCCTCTATGGCTACACCTTC; cdr3_aa: CASSTPGQGLYGYTF
j_call: TRBJ1-5; d_call: NA; v_call: TRBV6-1; clone_size: once; cdr3_nt: TGTGCCAGCAGTGAATGGGGAGGCAATCAGCCCCAGCATTTT; cdr3_aa: CASSEWGGNQPQHF
j_call: TRBJ1-3; d_call: NA; v_call: TRBV20-1; clone_size: NA; cdr3_nt: TGCAGTGCTAGTCGGGGGGCTGGAAACACCATATATTTT; cdr3_aa: CSASRGAGNTIYF
j_call: TRBJ2-5; d_call: NA; v_call: TRBV16; clone_size: NA; cdr3_nt: TGTGCCAGCAGCCAATCATCCGGGCAAGAGACCCAGTACTTC; cdr3_aa: CASSQSSGQETQYF
j_call: TRBJ2-3; d_call: NA; v_call: TRBV6-5; clone_size: once; cdr3_nt: TGTGCCAGCAGTCGCTCGGGCTATGGGAAGGGTACGCAGTATTTT; cdr3_aa: CASSRSGYGKGTQYF
j_call: TRBJ1-3; d_call: NA; v_call: TRBV2; clone_size: NA; cdr3_nt: TGTGCCAGCAGTGAAGATTTGGGGAACACCATATATTTT; cdr3_aa: CASSEDLGNTIYF
j_call: TRBJ2-2; d_call: TRBD1; v_call: TRBV10-3; clone_size: NA; cdr3_nt: TGTGCCATCAGTGACGGGACAGGGGTAAACACCGGGGAGCTGTTTTTT; cdr3_aa: CAISDGTGVNTGELFF
j_call: TRBJ2-7; d_call: NA; v_call: TRBV27; clone_size: NA; cdr3_nt: TGTGCCAGCAGTTTATCGAAGGGACTTCACTCCTACGAGCAGTACTTC; cdr3_aa: CASSLSKGLHSYEQYF
j_call: TRBJ1-2; d_call: NA; v_call: TRBV20-1; clone_size: NA; cdr3_nt: TGCAGTGCTAAAGATGGGGGCTACACCTTC; cdr3_aa: CSAKDGGYTF
j_call: TRBJ2-1; d_call: NA; v_call: TRBV29-1; clone_size: NA; cdr3_nt: TGCAGCGCCGTGCCCAATGAGCAGTTCTTC; cdr3_aa: CSAVPNEQFF